This note documents a single TCR beta chain sequence. Its antigen is unknown. These data originate in a study of vaccination and CD4 T cells after COVID-19. With the Oncomine TCR Beta short-read assay, DNA from cultured CD4+ T cells was sequenced. TCRdb processed the PCR reads anew with MiXCR; each CDR3 protein has one entry. In the table there are some 15,000 distinct CDR3 sequences, around 58% of which are singletons. The CDR3 covers 14 residues. The germline V gene has CDR1 MNHEY and CDR2 SVGAGI. The V gene end was trimmed by 2 bases and the J gene end by 3 bases; junction bases not matched to a gene: 3. Documented treatment: approximately nine-day PBMC culture with coronavirus spike peptide pools or control peptides (ViraFEST assay).

The material sequenced was CD4+ T cells from blood, cultured in vitro. The TCR comes from a human donor who had recovered from COVID-19. V is TRBV6-5 and J is TRBJ1-1; TRBD1 matches at 7 bases. CDR3 nucleotides: TGTGCCAGCAGTTACGAGGGGGCGGACACTGAAGCTTTCTTT. Translating gives CASSYEGADTEAFF.